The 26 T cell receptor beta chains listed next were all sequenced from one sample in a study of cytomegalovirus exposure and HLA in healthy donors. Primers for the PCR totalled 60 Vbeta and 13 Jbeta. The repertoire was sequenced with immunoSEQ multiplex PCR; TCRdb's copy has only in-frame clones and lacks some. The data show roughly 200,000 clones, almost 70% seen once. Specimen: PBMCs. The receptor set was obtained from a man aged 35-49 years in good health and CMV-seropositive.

The CDR3 DNA reads TGTGCCAGCAGCTTTCGGGGGAACACTGAAGCTTTCTTT. It encodes CASSFRGNTEAFF. The chain is built from TRBV7-2 and TRBJ1-1; D is undetermined. CDR3 length equals 13 residues. Trimming cost V 3 bases and J 1 base, with 6 bases left between them. Germline-derived CDR1 and CDR2 are SGHTA and FQGNSA.

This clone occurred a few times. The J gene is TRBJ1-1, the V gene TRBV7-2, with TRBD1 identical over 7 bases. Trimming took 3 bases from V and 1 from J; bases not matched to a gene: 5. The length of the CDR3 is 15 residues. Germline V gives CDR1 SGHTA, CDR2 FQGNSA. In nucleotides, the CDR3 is TGTGCCAGCAGCTTTGGGGACAGACGGAACACTGAAGCTTTCTTT. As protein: CASSFGDRRNTEAFF.

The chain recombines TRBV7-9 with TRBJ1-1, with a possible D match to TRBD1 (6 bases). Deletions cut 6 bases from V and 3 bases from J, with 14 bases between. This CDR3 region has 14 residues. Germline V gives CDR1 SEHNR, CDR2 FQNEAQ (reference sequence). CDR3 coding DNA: TGTGCCAGCAGTCCCAGGGGCGCCGACACTGAAGCTTTCTTT. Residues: CASSPRGADTEAFF.

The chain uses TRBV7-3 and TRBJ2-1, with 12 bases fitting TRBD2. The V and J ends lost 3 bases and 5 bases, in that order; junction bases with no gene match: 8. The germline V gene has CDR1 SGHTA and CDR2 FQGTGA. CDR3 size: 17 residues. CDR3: CASSLGVGLAGNNEQFF. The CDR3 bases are TGTGCCAGCAGCTTGGGGGTTGGACTAGCGGGGAACAATGAGCAGTTCTTC.

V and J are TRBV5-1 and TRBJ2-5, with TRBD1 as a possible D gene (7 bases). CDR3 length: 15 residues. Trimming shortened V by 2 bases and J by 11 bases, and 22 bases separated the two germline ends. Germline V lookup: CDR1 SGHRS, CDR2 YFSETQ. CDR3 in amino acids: CASSFSGGHLQEQYF. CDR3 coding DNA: TGCGCCAGCAGCTTCTCAGGGGGGCACTTGCAGGAGCAGTACTTC.

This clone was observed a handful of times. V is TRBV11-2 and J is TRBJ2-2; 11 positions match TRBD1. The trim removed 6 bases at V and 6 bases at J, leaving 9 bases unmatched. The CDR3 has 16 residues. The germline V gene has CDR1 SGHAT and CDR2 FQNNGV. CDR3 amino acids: CASRKGDRGVAGELFF. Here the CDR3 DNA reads TGTGCCAGCAGGAAGGGGGACAGGGGGGTTGCCGGGGAGCTGTTTTTT.

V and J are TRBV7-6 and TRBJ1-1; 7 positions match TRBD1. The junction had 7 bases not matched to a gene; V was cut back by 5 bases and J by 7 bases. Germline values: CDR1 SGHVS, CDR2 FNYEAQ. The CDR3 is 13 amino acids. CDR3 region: CASSPRGQGEAFF. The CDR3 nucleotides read TGTGCCAGCAGCCCGAGGGGGCAGGGTGAAGCTTTCTTT.

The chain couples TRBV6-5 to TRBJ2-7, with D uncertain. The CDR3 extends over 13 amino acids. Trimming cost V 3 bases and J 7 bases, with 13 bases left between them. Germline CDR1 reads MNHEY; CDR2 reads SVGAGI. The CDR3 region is CASSYAAGWEQYF. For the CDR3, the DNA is TGTGCCAGCAGTTATGCCGCCGGGTGGGAGCAGTACTTC.

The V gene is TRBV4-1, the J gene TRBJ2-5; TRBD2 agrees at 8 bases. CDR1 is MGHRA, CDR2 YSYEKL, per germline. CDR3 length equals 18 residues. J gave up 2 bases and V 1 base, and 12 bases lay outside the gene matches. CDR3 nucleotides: TGCGCCAGCAGCCAAGTAGCCTCCAGCGGGGGACTTCAAGAGACCCAGTACTTC. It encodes CASSQVASSGGLQETQYF.

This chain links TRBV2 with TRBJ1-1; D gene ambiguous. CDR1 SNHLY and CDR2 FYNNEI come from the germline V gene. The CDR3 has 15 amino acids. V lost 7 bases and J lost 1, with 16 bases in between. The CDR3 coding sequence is TGTGCCAGCAAACAAGGAGGAGGCGGGAACACTGAAGCTTTCTTT. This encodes CASKQGGGGNTEAFF.

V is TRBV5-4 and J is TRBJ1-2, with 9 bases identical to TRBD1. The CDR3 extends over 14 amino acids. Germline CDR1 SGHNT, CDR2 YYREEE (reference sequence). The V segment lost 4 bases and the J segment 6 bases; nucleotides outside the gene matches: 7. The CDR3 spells CASSQPGQGNGYTF. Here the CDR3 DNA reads TGTGCCAGCAGCCAACCAGGACAGGGGAATGGCTACACCTTC.

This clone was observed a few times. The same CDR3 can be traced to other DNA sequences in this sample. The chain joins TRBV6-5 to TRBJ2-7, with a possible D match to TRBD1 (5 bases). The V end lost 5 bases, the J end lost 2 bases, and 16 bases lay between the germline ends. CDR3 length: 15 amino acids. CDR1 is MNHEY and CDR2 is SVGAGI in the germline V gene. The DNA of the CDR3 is TGTGCCAGCAGTCCCCAAAAGGGGCAGCCCTACGAGCAGTACTTC. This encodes CASSPQKGQPYEQYF.

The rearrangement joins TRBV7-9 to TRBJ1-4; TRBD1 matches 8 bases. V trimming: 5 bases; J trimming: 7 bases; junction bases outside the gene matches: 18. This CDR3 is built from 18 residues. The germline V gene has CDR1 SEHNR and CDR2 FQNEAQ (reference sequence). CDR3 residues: CASSRTGGGGVLREKLFF. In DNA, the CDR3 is TGTGCCAGCAGCCGAACAGGGGGTGGGGGGGTACTGCGTGAAAAACTGTTTTTT.

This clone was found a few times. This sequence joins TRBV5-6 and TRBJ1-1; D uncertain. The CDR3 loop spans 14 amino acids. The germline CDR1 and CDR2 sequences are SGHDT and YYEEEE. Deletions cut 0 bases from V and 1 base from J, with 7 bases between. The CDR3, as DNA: TGTGCCAGCAGCTTGGTTGGCAGGAACACTGAAGCTTTCTTT. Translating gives CASSLVGRNTEAFF.

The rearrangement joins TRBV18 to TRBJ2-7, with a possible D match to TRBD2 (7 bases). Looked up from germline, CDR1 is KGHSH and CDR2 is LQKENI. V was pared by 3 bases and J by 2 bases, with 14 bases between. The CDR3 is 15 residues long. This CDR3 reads CASSPGRGATYEQYF. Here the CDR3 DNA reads TGTGCCAGCTCACCGGGGAGGGGGGCAACCTACGAGCAGTACTTC. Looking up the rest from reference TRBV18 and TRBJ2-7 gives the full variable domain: NAGVMQNPRHLVRRRGQEARLRCSPMKGHSHVYWYRQLPEEGLKFMVYLQKENIIDESGMPKERFSAEFPKEGPSILRIQQVVRGDSAAYFCASSPGRGATYEQYFGPGTRLTVT.

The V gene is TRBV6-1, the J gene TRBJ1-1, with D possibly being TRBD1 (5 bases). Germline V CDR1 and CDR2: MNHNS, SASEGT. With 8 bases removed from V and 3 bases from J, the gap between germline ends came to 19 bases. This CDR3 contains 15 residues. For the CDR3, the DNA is TGTGCCAGCGGGGGGAAGGGGCAAGTTGACACTGAAGCTTTCTTT. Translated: CASGGKGQVDTEAFF.

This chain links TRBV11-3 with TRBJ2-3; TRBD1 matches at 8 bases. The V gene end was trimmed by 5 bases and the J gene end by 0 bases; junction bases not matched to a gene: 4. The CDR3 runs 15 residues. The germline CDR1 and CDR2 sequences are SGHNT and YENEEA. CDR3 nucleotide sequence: TGTGCCAGCAGCCCACGACAGGGGAGCACAGATACGCAGTATTTT. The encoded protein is CASSPRQGSTDTQYF.

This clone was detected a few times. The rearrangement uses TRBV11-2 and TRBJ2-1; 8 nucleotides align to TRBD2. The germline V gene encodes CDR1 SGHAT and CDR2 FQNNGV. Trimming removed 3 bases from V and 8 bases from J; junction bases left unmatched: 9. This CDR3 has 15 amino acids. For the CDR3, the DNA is TGTGCCAGCAGCTTGGACGGGGGGGAATGGGATGAGCAGTTCTTC. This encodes CASSLDGGEWDEQFF.

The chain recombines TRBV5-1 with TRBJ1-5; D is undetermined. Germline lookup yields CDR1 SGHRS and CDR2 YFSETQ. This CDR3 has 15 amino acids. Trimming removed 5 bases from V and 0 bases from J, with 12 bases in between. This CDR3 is CASSQTGNSNQPQHF. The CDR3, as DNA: TGCGCCAGCAGTCAGACGGGGAATAGCAATCAGCCCCAGCATTTT.

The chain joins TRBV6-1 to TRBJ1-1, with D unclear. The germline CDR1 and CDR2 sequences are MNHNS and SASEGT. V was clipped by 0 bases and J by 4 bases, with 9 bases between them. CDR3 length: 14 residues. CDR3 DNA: TGTGCCAGCAGTGAAGCGCGACGGGGCACTGAAGCTTTCTTT. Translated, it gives CASSEARRGTEAFF.

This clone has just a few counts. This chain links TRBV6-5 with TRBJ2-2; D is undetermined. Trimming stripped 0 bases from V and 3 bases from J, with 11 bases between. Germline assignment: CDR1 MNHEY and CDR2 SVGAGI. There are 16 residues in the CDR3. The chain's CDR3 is CASSYSITADTGELFF. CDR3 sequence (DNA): TGTGCCAGCAGTTACTCGATTACAGCAGACACCGGGGAGCTGTTTTTT.

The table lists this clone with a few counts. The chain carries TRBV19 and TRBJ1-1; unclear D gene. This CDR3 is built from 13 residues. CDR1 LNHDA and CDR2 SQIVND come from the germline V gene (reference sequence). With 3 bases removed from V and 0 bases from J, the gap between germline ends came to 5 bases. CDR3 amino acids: CASSIFMNTEAFF. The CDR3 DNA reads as TGTGCCAGTAGTATTTTCATGAACACTGAAGCTTTCTTT.

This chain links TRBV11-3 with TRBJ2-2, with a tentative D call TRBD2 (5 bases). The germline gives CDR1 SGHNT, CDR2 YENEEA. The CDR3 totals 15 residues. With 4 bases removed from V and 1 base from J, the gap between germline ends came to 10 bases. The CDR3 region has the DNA TGTGCCAGCAGCTCCCGGGAAGAGAACACCGGGGAGCTGTTTTTT. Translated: CASSSREENTGELFF.

The CDR3 nucleotides are TGTGCCAGCAGCCCCCGGGGGACTAACTATGGCTACACCTTC. Its protein is CASSPRGTNYGYTF. J is TRBJ1-2 and V is TRBV9; the D gene is possibly TRBD1 (5 bases). The CDR3 is 14 residues long. V was pared by 4 bases and J by 0 bases, with 10 bases between. Germline CDR1 is SGDLS and CDR2 is YYNGEE.

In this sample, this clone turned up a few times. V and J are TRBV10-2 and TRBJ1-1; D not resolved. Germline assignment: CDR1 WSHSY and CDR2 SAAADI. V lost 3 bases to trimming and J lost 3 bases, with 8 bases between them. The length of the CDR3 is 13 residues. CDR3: CASSEWRDTEAFF. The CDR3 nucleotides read TGCGCCAGCAGTGAATGGCGGGACACTGAAGCTTTCTTT.

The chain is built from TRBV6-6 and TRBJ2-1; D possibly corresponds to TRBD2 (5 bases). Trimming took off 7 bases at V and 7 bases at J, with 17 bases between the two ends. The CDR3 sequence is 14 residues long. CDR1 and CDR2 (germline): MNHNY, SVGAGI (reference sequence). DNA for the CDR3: TGTGCCAGCACCCACGGGTCGGGCGGGAATGAGCAGTTCTTC. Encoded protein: CASTHGSGGNEQFF.